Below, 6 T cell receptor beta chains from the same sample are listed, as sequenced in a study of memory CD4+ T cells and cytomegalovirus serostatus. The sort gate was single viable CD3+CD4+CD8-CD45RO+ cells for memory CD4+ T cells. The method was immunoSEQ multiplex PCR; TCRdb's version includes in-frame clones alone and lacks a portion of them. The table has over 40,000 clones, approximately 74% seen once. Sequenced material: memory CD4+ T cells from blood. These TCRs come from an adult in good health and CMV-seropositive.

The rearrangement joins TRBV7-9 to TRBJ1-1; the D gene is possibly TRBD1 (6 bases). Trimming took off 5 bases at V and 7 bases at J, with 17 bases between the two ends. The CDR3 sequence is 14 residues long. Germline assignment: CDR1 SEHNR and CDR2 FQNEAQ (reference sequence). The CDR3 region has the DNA TGTGCCAGCAGCGTCTTCGGACAGAGCAATGAAGCTTTCTTT. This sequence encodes CASSVFGQSNEAFF.

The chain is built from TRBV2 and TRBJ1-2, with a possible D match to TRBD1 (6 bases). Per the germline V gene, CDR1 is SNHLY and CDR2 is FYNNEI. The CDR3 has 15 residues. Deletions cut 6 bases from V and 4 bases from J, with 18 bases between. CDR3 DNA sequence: TGTGCCAGCAGGGGACGGGAGGGGGGCGGCTATGGCTACACCTTC. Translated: CASRGREGGGYGYTF.

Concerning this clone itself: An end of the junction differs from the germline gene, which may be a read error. This CDR3 is CASSLGSGESTDTQYF. For the CDR3, the DNA is TGTGCTAGCAGCTTAGGTAGCGGGGAGAGCACAGATACGCAGTATTTT. This sequence joins TRBV7-7 and TRBJ2-3, with 8 bases identical to TRBD2. The CDR3 runs 16 residues. Germline CDR1 and CDR2: SSHAT and FNYEAQ (reference sequence).

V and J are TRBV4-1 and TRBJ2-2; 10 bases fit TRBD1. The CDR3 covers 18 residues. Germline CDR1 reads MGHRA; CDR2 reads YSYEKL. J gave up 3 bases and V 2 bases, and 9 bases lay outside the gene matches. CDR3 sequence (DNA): TGCGCCAGCAGCCAAATACCGGGACAGGGGCGAGACACCGGGGAGCTGTTTTTT. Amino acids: CASSQIPGQGRDTGELFF.

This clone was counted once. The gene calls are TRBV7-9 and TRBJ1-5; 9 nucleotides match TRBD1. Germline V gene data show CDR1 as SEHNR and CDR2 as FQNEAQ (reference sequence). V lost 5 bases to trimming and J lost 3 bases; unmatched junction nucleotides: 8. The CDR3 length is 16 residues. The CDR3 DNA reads TGTGCCAGCAGCAACTACAGGGGGCCCTACAATCAGCCCCAGCATTTT. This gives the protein CASSNYRGPYNQPQHF.

CDR3: CASSPEVSSREETQYF. In DNA form, the CDR3 reads TGCGCCAGCAGCCCGGAGGTATCGTCCAGGGAAGAGACCCAGTACTTC. This chain connects TRBV5-1 to TRBJ2-5, with D perhaps matching TRBD1 or TRBD2 (5 bases each). The germline V and J ends were trimmed by 4 bases and 3 bases, with 19 bases remaining between them. The CDR3 is 16 amino acids. In germline, CDR1 is SGHRS, CDR2 YFSETQ.